This T cell receptor beta chain was obtained from a study of STAT5B mutations in CD4+ large granular lymphocyte leukemia. Controls came from buffy coats of healthy blood donors. Only in-frame clones appear in the TCRdb table, and some are missing; sequencing was by immunoSEQ multiplex PCR. The table lists more than 30,000 clones, approximately 88% of them singletons. The CDR3 extends over 15 amino acids. CDR1 is SQVTM, CDR2 ANQGSEA, per germline. V was clipped by 3 bases and J by 5 bases, with 20 bases between them. The chain recombines TRBV29-1 with TRBJ2-7; maybe TRBD1 (5 bases). Material: CD4+ T cells from blood buffy coats. This TCR came from a human donor in good health. CDR3 DNA: TGCAGCGTTGAGATCGTCGGGCAGGGTGGTGACGAGCAGTACTTC. It is translated as CSVEIVGQGGDEQYF.